A single T cell receptor beta chain is shown here with its context. Its antigen is not identified. These data belong to a study of cytomegalovirus exposure and HLA in healthy donors. Turning to the study itself: An earlier analysis found roughly 100 million unique TCR beta sequences from approximately 190 million T cells.

This CDR3 region has 14 residues. CDR1 is MGHDK and CDR2 is SYGVNS in the germline V gene. V dropped 3 bases and J dropped 5 bases, with 13 bases sitting between them. The PCR had 60 Vbeta and 13 Jbeta primers. Generated by immunoSEQ multiplex PCR, the TCRdb table keeps only in-frame clones and is missing some. The table lists some 120,000 clones, around 80% of them singletons. The study, taken as a whole, reports: Cytomegalovirus association was assigned to about 180 TCR beta chains. It was reported that the classifier diagnosed cytomegalovirus status with high specificity and sensitivity in both the original and validation cohorts. Exclusion as indistinguishable affected some V segments, including TRBV6-2 and TRBV6-3.

The material sequenced was PBMCs. J is TRBJ2-5 and V is TRBV25-1; possible D gene TRBD1, 6 bases. The receptor comes from a woman in her twenties or thirties in good health and CMV-seronegative. The CDR3 DNA reads TGTGCCAGCAGTGACCCTAGACAGGAGGAGACCCAGTACTTC. Translating gives CASSDPRQEETQYF.